The clone carrying this T cell receptor beta chain was counted once. This sample is drawn from a study of control samples from healthy donors and cancer patients. This CDR3 has 12 amino acids. Germline V CDR1 and CDR2: MNHEY, SVGAGI. V lost 0 bases and J 2 bases, leaving 2 bases between the germline ends. Generated by immunoSEQ multiplex PCR, the TCRdb table keeps only in-frame clones and is missing some. The table lists 100,000 to 150,000 clones, roughly 87% of them singletons. The chain couples TRBV6-5 to TRBJ2-7; D is uncertain. This receptor was obtained from a man younger than 35 in good health. The sequenced material came from blood. CDR3 DNA sequence: TGTGCCAGCAGTTACTCTCCCTACGAGCAGTACTTC. Amino acid sequence: CASSYSPYEQYF.